The next 3 T cell receptor beta chains were all read from a single sample in a study of Ad26.COV2.S vaccination and SARS-CoV-2 variants. Treatment specified: around 19 received Ad26.COV2.S at low or high dose, single or two shots; about 5 received placebo; per-sample allocation not given. Samples were taken on day 63 after the first vaccine or placebo injection. Sequencing used immunoSEQ multiplex PCR; TCRdb keeps in-frame clones, though not all of them. Of roughly 400,000 clones listed, roughly 90% are singletons. Sample: peripheral blood, taken in a trial of Ad26.COV2.S vaccine versus placebo. The receptors derive from a person between 18 and 65 years old who received the Ad26.COV2.S COVID-19 vaccine or a placebo.

This clone was picked up one time. The V gene is TRBV27, the J gene TRBJ2-1, with 10 bases matching TRBD2. Trimming took 3 bases from V and 0 from J; bases not matched to a gene: 5. The germline V gene encodes CDR1 MNHEY and CDR2 SMNVEV (reference sequence). The CDR3 extends over 17 amino acids. The CDR3, as DNA: TGTGCCAGCAGTTTCGGACTAGCGGAAAGCTCCTACAATGAGCAGTTCTTC. It encodes CASSFGLAESSYNEQFF.

This chain links TRBV5-1 with TRBJ1-1; a possible D gene is TRBD1 (5 bases). CDR1 is SGHRS, CDR2 YFSETQ, per germline. The CDR3 extends over 15 amino acids. Trimming left V 4 bases short and J 0 bases short, with 13 bases between. Here the CDR3 DNA reads TGCGCCAGCAGCGGCCGCCGGGGCATGAACACTGAAGCTTTCTTT. Translation: CASSGRRGMNTEAFF.

This clone was seen just once. The V call is TRBV29-1, the J call TRBJ1-2, with 9 bases fitting TRBD1. J gave up 8 bases and V 1 base, and 14 bases lay outside the gene matches. The CDR3 length is 16 residues. Germline CDR1 reads SQVTM; CDR2 reads ANQGSEA. Written as DNA, the CDR3 is TGCAGCGTTGAAGCCACTACTTGGGACAGGGCTGGAGGCTACACCTTC. Translating gives CSVEATTWDRAGGYTF. The full variable domain, completed using reference TRBV29-1 and TRBJ1-2, is SAVISQKPSRDICQRGTSLTIQCQVDSQVTMMFWYRQQPGQSLTLIATANQGSEATYESGFVIDKFPISRPNLTFSTLTVSNMSPEDSSIYLCSVEATTWDRAGGYTFGSGTRLTVV.